Listed below are T cell receptor beta chains from one sample, sequenced in a study of Graves' ophthalmopathy and Graves' hyperthyroidism. TCRdb re-called the multiplex PCR reads with MiXCR, one entry per CDR3 protein. This table holds over a million distinct CDR3 sequences, roughly 35% found once. Input material: peripheral blood or thyroid tissue (not recorded which). The receptor set was obtained from an adult man with Graves' hyperthyroidism. CDR3s include the opening cysteine and the closing phenylalanine or tryptophan.

j_call	v_call	cdr3_length	cdr3_aa
TRBJ2-5	TRBV24-1	14	CATSDFRDRETQYF
TRBJ1-6	TRBV12-3/TRBV12-4	13	CASRIVNNSPLHF
TRBJ1-5	TRBV27	16	CASSLDLDWSSQPQHF
TRBJ2-2	TRBV15	15	CATSSAGSNTGELFF
TRBJ2-7	TRBV4-2	13	CASSHGAAYEQYF
TRBJ2-2	TRBV20-1	13	CSAPKSSTGELFF
TRBJ2-7	TRBV20-1	14	CSAADRSQSYEQYF
TRBJ1-2	TRBV7-8	16	CASSLGGGAGSRGYTF
TRBJ1-1	TRBV12-3/TRBV12-4	12	CASTNGYTEAFF
TRBJ2-7	TRBV29-1	13	CSVETDDSYEQYF
TRBJ2-7	TRBV7-8	15	CAWSVASGVTYEQYF
TRBJ1-1	TRBV29-1	13	CSVTGGRNTEAFF
TRBJ1-2	TRBV10-3	16	CAIDRGQGDGIYGYTF
TRBJ1-1	TRBV11-2	12	CASMQQRNEAFF
TRBJ1-5	TRBV20-1	14	CSADPGQGAQPQHF
TRBJ2-5	TRBV12-3/TRBV12-4	12	CASSLKTGTQYF
TRBJ1-1	TRBV2	13	CASVEQGATEAFF
TRBJ2-7	TRBV10-3	15	CASSYSRNPSYEQYF
TRBJ1-4	TRBV5-1	15	CASSPAGTEGEKLFF
TRBJ1-5	TRBV15	14	CAASSQTGNQPQHF
TRBJ1-5	TRBV20-1	16	CSARATGGYSNQPQHF
TRBJ1-2	TRBV19	13	CASSDAGGYGYTF
TRBJ2-7	TRBV6-6	15	CASSEEDRPSYEQYF
TRBJ2-2	TRBV20-1	15	CSARDVVRNTGELFF
TRBJ1-6	TRBV25-1	14	CASRTTGTNSPLHF
TRBJ2-7	TRBV20-1	12	CSAPGGGNEQYF
TRBJ2-2	TRBV24-1	16	CATSDPMTGHTGELVF
TRBJ1-1	TRBV7-3	18	CASSSTAGTGGRNTEAFF
TRBJ1-3	TRBV10-3	15	CAISYSGRARGTIYF